A selection of T cell receptor beta chains follows, all from one sample in a study of cytomegalovirus exposure and HLA in healthy donors. Measured with immunoSEQ multiplex PCR; TCRdb has only the in-frame clones, and not every one. The sample includes 160,000 or so clones, about 77% of them seen just once. Sequenced: PBMCs. Source of these receptors: a man younger than 40 in good health and CMV-seronegative. CDR3s include the opening cysteine and the closing phenylalanine or tryptophan. D genes are given only for firm matches. Rows give clone size only sometimes, using once, few, many, or a class for an expanded clone.

v_call	j_call	d_call	clone_size	cdr3_aa	cdr3_nt
TRBV10-1	TRBJ2-2	TRBD2	once	CASSESALAGVTGELFF	TGCGCCAGCAGTGAGTCGGCTCTAGCGGGAGTTACCGGGGAGCTGTTTTTT
TRBV15	TRBJ1-1	NA	once	CATSRGLGLTEAFF	TGTGCCACCAGCAGAGGCCTGGGCCTCACTGAAGCTTTCTTT
TRBV6-6	TRBJ2-7	TRBD2	few	CASRERGTYEQYF	TGTGCCAGCCGGGAGCGGGGCACCTACGAGCAGTACTTC
TRBV11-2	TRBJ1-2	TRBD1	NA	CASSPLRTGSTINYGYTF	TGTGCCAGCAGCCCTCTGAGGACAGGTTCGACCATTAACTATGGCTACACCTTC
TRBV11-3	TRBJ2-2	TRBD1	NA	CASSAGTGKATGELFF	TGTGCCAGCAGCGCCGGGACAGGCAAGGCGACCGGGGAGCTGTTTTTT
TRBV5-3	TRBJ2-5	NA	NA	CARSLGSRLGTQYF	TGTGCCAGAAGCCTGGGATCCAGGCTCGGGACCCAGTACTTC
TRBV6-6	TRBJ2-1	TRBD1	few	CASVNSGQGYNEQFF	TGTGCCAGCGTCAACTCAGGACAGGGCTACAATGAGCAGTTCTTC
TRBV10-2	TRBJ1-3	TRBD1	few	CASSEKGSTGAISGNTIYF	TGCGCCAGCAGTGAGAAGGGTTCTACAGGGGCGATCTCTGGAAACACCATATATTTT
TRBV5-1	TRBJ2-3	TRBD1	NA	CASSIQGARTDTQYF	TGCGCCAGCAGCATCCAGGGGGCGCGGACAGATACGCAGTATTTT
TRBV29-1	TRBJ2-1	TRBD2	NA	CSVDGTSGGYNEQFF	TGCAGCGTTGACGGGACTAGCGGGGGATACAATGAGCAGTTCTTC
TRBV5-4	TRBJ2-7	TRBD2	NA	CASSFRTSNLLTYEQYF	TGTGCCAGCAGCTTTCGGACTAGCAACCTACTTACCTACGAGCAGTACTTC
TRBV4-3	TRBJ2-3	NA	NA	CASSQNRGDTQYF	TGCGCCAGCAGCCAAAATCGGGGAGATACGCAGTATTTT
TRBV30	TRBJ1-2	TRBD1	NA	CAWSAQTGLGYTF	TGTGCCTGGAGTGCCCAGACAGGGCTTGGCTACACCTTC
TRBV10-3	TRBJ1-5	NA	NA	CAISESVDRHQPQHF	TGTGCCATCAGTGAGTCGGTAGACAGGCATCAGCCCCAGCATTTT
TRBV4-3	TRBJ2-1	NA	NA	CASSQDQANNEQFF	TGCGCCAGCAGCCAAGACCAGGCCAACAATGAGCAGTTCTTC
TRBV2	TRBJ1-5	NA	once	CASRPGRARVGQPQHF	TGTGCCAGCAGGCCGGGTAGGGCGAGGGTGGGTCAGCCCCAGCATTTT
TRBV30	TRBJ2-3	TRBD2	NA	CAWLAGGPTDTQYF	TGTGCCTGGCTAGCGGGAGGGCCAACAGATACGCAGTATTTT
TRBV18	TRBJ1-4	NA	NA	CASSPSRETNEKLFF	TGTGCCAGCTCACCGTCCAGGGAAACTAATGAAAAACTGTTTTTT
TRBV20-1	TRBJ2-3	TRBD1	NA	CSALQGNTQYF	TGCAGTGCTTTACAGGGGAATACGCAGTATTTT
TRBV28	TRBJ2-7	TRBD2	NA	CASRLAGTYEQYF	TGTGCCAGCAGATTAGCGGGTACCTACGAGCAGTACTTC
TRBV5-1	TRBJ2-7	NA	NA	CASSTRDIGYEQYF	TGCGCCAGCAGCACCCGGGACATAGGGTACGAGCAGTACTTC
TRBV28	TRBJ2-6	TRBD1	NA	CASSSQGQANVLTF	TGTGCCAGCAGTTCACAGGGGCAGGCCAACGTCCTGACTTTC